This T cell receptor beta chain was identified during a study of control samples from healthy donors and cancer patients (dated by TCRdb to the early 2020s). A remark on this clone: Its cognate antigen has yet to be identified. Base qualities are not at hand, and no much larger clone is one base apart.

Library preparation was by the immunoSEQ multiplex PCR assay. TCRdb provides this immuneACCESS table in a form limited to in-frame rearrangements. Some clones are lacking; in checked studies, under half of them reflect an unresolved V gene, and why the rest are absent is not known. Present in this sample are tens of thousands of clones, about 80% of which were seen just once. The top ten clonotypes cover over 12% of the sample. This TCR derives from a man aged 50-60 years in good health. Sequenced material: blood.

The CDR3 region has the sequence CASSFGTGGGRNEKLFF. The DNA is as follows: TGCGCCAGCAGCTTCGGGACAGGGGGCGGTCGGAATGAAAAACTGTTTTTT. The receptor chain draws on TRBV5-1 and TRBJ1-4; 12 of the junction bases match TRBD1. For CDR1 and CDR2, the germline V gene lists SGHRS and YFSETQ. Germline trimming: 2 bases from V, 5 bases from J; junction bases outside gene matches: 7. Measured from the cysteine to the phenylalanine, the CDR3 is 17 residues long. The CDR3 DNA has 51 bases and is translated from base 1.